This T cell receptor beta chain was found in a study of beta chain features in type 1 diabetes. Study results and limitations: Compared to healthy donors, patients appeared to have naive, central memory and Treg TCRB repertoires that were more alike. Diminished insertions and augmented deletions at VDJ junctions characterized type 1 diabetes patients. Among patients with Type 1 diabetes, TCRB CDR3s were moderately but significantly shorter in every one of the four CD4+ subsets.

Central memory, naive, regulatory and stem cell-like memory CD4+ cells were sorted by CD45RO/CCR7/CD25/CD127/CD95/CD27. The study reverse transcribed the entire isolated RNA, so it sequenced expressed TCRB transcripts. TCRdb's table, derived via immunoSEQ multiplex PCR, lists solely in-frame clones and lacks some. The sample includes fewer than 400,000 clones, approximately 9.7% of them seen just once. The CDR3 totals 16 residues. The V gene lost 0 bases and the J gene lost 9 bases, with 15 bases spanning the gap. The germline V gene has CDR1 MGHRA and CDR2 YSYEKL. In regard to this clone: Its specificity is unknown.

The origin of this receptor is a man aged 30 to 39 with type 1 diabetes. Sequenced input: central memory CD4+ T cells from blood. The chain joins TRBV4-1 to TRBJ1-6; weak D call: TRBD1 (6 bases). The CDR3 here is CASSQEGAAGISPLHF. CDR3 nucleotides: TGCGCCAGCAGCCAAGAGGGGGCAGCTGGGATTTCACCCCTCCACTTT.